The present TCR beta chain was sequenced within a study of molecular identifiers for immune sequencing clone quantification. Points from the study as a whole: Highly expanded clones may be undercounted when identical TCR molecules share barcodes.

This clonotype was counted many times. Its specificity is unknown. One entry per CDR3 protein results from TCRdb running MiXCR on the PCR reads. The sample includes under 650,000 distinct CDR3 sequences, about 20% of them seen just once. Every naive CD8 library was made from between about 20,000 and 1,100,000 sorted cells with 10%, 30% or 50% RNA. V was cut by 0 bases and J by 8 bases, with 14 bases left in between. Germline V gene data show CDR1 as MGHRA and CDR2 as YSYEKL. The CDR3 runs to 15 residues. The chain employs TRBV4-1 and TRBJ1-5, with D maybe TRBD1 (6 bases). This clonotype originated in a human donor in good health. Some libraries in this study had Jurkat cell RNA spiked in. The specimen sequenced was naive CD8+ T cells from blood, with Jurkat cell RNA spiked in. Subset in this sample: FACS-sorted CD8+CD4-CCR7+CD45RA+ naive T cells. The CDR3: CASSQESRGMEPQHF. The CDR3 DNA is TGCGCCAGCAGCCAAGAAAGTAGGGGGATGGAGCCCCAGCATTTT.